This TCR beta chain was recovered during a study of human T cells and chemical hapten exposure. General study points: Expanded TCRs made up significantly more big CDR3 similarity clusters than controls did.

Time point given: patch test 1, 2 weeks after DPC sensitization. Treatment: therapeutic diphenylcyclopropenone sensitization with weekly scalp DPC. This clonotype came up many times. What it binds is not known. As processed by the authors: Sampled TCR counts reached a median of approximately 100,000 per sample, with values ranging from roughly 20,000 to 700,000. TCRdb called the RACE reads again in MiXCR, with one record for every CDR3 protein. The V and J calls follow TCRdb's processing rather than the paper's. The data contain 380,000 or so distinct CDR3 sequences, roughly 5% of them singletons. This receptor was obtained from a woman in her forties or fifties with alopecia areata. Some clones in this sample may be carry-over from other donors' samples. The input for sequencing was whole blood, taken in connection with sensitization to the hapten diphenylcyclopropenone (DPC).

The CDR3 here is CASSLGGGGAKTQYF. The CDR3 DNA reads as TGTGCCAGCAGCTTGGGCGGGGGGGGAGCGAAGACCCAGTACTTC. This chain joins TRBV5-4 and TRBJ2-5; 9 bases line up with TRBD2. In germline, CDR1 is SGHNT, CDR2 YYREEE (reference sequence). The CDR3 spans 15 residues. J lost 6 bases, V lost 0 bases, and 6 bases had no gene match.